The sequence of this T cell receptor (beta chain) was determined in a study of shared clonotypes between healthy human individuals. Findings and caveats of the study: Lower generation probabilities were found for non-shared clonotypes than for those shared by all four donors.

Splitting the CD4+ cells yielded a CD45RA+ naive subset and a CD45RA-negative memory subset. Worth noting for this clone: Its antigen is unknown.

DNA at around 200 ng, approximately 30,000 T cell genomes, went into sorted-subset replicate PCRs. This table comes from immunoSEQ multiplex PCR, and its TCRdb copy is limited to in-frame clones, with some not included. The table records about 2.3 million clones, 85% to 95% of them present only once. This CDR3 has 12 amino acids. Germline V gene data show CDR1 as SQVTM and CDR2 as ANQGSEA. Trimming left V 7 bases short and J 2 bases short, with 11 bases between. This TCR was sampled from a man aged 18 to 30 in good health. Some clones in this sample may be carry-over from other donors' samples. Sequencing was carried out using naive CD4+ T cells from PBMCs. Documented subset: CD45RA+ positively selected. The chain joins TRBV29-1 to TRBJ2-5; maybe TRBD1 (5 bases). The CDR3 here is CSGRRQQETQYF. DNA for the CDR3: TGCAGCGGAAGACGACAGCAAGAGACCCAGTACTTC.